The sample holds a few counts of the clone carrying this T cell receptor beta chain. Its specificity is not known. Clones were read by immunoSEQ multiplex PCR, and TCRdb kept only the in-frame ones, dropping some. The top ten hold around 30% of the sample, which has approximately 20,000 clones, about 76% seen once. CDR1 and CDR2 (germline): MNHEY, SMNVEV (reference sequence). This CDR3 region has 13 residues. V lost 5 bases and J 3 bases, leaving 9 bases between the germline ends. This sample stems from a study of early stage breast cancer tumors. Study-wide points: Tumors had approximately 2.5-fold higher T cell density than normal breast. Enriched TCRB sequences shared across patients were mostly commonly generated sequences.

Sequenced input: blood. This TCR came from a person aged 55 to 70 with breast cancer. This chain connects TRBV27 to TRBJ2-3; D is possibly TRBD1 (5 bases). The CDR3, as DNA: TGTGCCAGCAGTACCAGGGAAACAGATACGCAGTATTTT. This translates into CASSTRETDTQYF.